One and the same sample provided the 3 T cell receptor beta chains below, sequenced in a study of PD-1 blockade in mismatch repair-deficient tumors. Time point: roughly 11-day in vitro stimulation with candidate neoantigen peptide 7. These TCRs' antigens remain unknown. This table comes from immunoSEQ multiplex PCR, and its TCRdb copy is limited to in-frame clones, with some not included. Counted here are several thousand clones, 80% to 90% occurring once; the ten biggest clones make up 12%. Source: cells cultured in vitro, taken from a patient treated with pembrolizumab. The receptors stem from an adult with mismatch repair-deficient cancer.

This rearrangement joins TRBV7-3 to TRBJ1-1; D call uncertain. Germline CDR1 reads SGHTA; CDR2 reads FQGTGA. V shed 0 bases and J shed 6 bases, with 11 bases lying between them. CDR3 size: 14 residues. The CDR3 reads CASSLTFRGAEAFF. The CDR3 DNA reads TGTGCCAGCAGCTTAACATTCCGTGGGGCTGAAGCTTTCTTT.

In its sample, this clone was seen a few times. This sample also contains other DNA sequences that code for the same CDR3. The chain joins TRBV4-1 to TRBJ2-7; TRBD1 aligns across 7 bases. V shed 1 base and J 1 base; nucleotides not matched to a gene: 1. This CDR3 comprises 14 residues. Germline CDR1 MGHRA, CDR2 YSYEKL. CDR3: CASSQGQGSYEQYF. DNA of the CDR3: TGCGCCAGCAGCCAAGGACAGGGTTCCTACGAGCAGTACTTC.

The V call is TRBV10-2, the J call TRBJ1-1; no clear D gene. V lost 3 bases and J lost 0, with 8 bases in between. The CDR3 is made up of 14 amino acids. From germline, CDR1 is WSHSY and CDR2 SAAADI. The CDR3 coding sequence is TGCGCCAGCAGTGATCCGGGGATGAACACTGAAGCTTTCTTT. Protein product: CASSDPGMNTEAFF.